These T cell receptor beta chains were read from a single sample in a study of blood T cell repertoires in COVID-19. Here immunoSEQ multiplex PCR was the method, and the copy in TCRdb shows in-frame clones only, minus some. The sample gives around 200,000 clones, around 90% of which show up once; about 0.59% is in the top ten. The specimen sequenced was peripheral blood. The receptors here all came from a middle-aged man with acute or convalescent COVID-19. Each CDR3 is given with its conserved first and last residue. A D gene is named only where the DNA matches it firmly. Rows give clone size only sometimes, using once, few, many, or a class for an expanded clone.

v_call	clone_size	j_call	d_call	cdr3_nt	cdr3_aa
TRBV18	-	TRBJ2-1	TRBD1	TGTGCCAGCTCAGACAGGGGCGAATCCTACAATGAGCAGTTCTTC	CASSDRGESYNEQFF
TRBV5-1	-	TRBJ2-2	-	TGCGCCAGCAGCTTGGCTCTAGCCGGGGAGCTGTTTTTT	CASSLALAGELFF
TRBV19	-	TRBJ2-3	-	TGTGCCAGTAGTGCTCGGACAGATACGCAGTATTTT	CASSARTDTQYF
TRBV5-5	-	TRBJ1-1	TRBD1	TGTGCCAGCTCCGGACAGGCGAACACTGAAGCTTTCTTT	CASSGQANTEAFF
TRBV24-1	-	TRBJ1-3	-	TGTGCCACCAGTGACCCTTCGGTGGGAAACACCATATATTTT	CATSDPSVGNTIYF
TRBV7-7	once	TRBJ2-2	TRBD2	TGTGCTAGCAGCTTTCACGGGACTAGCGGGGTGAACACCGGGGAGCTGTTTTTT	CASSFHGTSGVNTGELFF
TRBV30	-	TRBJ1-1	-	TGTGCCTGGAGTGCCCCGACAGGTAACACTGAAGCTTTCTTT	CAWSAPTGNTEAFF
TRBV10-3	-	TRBJ2-2	-	TGTGCCATCTCAGCTGGGACAACGAACACCGGGGAGCTGTTTTTT	CAISAGTTNTGELFF
TRBV7-9	-	TRBJ2-7	-	TGTGCCAGCAGCGCCGGGAACTCCTACGAGCAGTACTTC	CASSAGNSYEQYF
TRBV28	-	TRBJ1-5	-	TGTGCCAGCAGTCGGGAGGGGGTTAGCAATCAGCCCCAGCATTTT	CASSREGVSNQPQHF
TRBV7-2	-	TRBJ1-2	TRBD1	TGTGCCAGCAGCTTTGGGGGACAGGTCTATGGCTACACCTTC	CASSFGGQVYGYTF
TRBV30	-	TRBJ1-2	-	TGTGCCTGGAGAGTTAGTTACGACTATGGCTACACCTTC	CAWRVSYDYGYTF
TRBV18	-	TRBJ1-4	-	TGTGCCAGCTCACACGACCGGGGAATTGAAACTAATGAAAAACTGTTTTTT	CASSHDRGIETNEKLFF
TRBV3-1/TRBV3-2	few	TRBJ1-2	TRBD1	TGTGCCAGCAGCCGCGAGCAGGGGGTGGGTGGCTACACCTTC	CASSREQGVGGYTF
TRBV4-3	-	TRBJ2-6	-	TGCGCCAGCAGCCAAGGGGGCATAGTCAGTTTTTCTGGGGCCAACGTCCTGACTTTC	CASSQGGIVSFSGANVLTF
TRBV5-1	once	TRBJ1-1	-	TGCGCCAGCAGCTTGTCAAACAGGCTGGGCACTGAAGCTTTCTTT	CASSLSNRLGTEAFF
TRBV12-3/TRBV12-4	-	TRBJ1-1	-	TGTGCCAGCGCCAGTCAGATGAACACTGAAGCTTTCTTT	CASASQMNTEAFF
TRBV4-2	-	TRBJ2-3	TRBD1	TGTGCCAGCAGCCAAGGACCGGGACAGGGGTCAGATACGCAGTATTTT	CASSQGPGQGSDTQYF
TRBV9	-	TRBJ1-1	-	TGTGCCAGCAGCGTAGAAACAGGCCAAAGGGCTGAAGCTTTCTTT	CASSVETGQRAEAFF
TRBV5-5	once	TRBJ1-1	-	TGTGCCAGCAGCTTGTTAGGGGGAGGGGGTGAAGCTTTCTTT	CASSLLGGGGEAFF
TRBV5-1	once	TRBJ2-3	-	TGCGCCAGCAGCTTGGGACTTCACACAGATACGCAGTATTTT	CASSLGLHTDTQYF
TRBV6-2/TRBV6-3	-	TRBJ1-6	-	TGTGCCAGCAGCCTCCGGACAGATTATAATTCACCCCTCCACTTT	CASSLRTDYNSPLHF
TRBV7-2	-	TRBJ1-2	TRBD1	TGTGCCAGCAGGATGGACAGGTTTGAATATGGCTACACCTTC	CASRMDRFEYGYTF
TRBV5-8	-	TRBJ1-1	TRBD1	TGTGCCAGCAGCTTGGGGACAGGAATGATACTAGCTTTCTTT	CASSLGTGMILAFF
TRBV3-1/TRBV3-2	-	TRBJ1-4	TRBD1	TGTGCCAGCAGCCAAGAGGGGACAGGGGATGAAAAACTGTTTTTT	CASSQEGTGDEKLFF
TRBV6-5	-	TRBJ1-2	TRBD1	TGTGCCAGCAGAAGACAGGGTTTCAACTATGGCTACACCTTC	CASRRQGFNYGYTF
TRBV27	once	TRBJ2-1	TRBD2	TGTGCCAGCAGTCCATCGCTAGCGGGAGTCTACAATGAGCAGTTCTTC	CASSPSLAGVYNEQFF
TRBV5-1	-	TRBJ1-6	-	TGCGCCAGCAGCTTGGCCCGTGGGGGGAATTCACCCCTCCACTTT	CASSLARGGNSPLHF
TRBV4-1	few	TRBJ1-3	-	TGCGCCAGCAGCGAAGCCCCCGGACAGGGAAACACCATATATTTT	CASSEAPGQGNTIYF
TRBV28	-	TRBJ1-2	-	TGTGCCAGCAGTTCGTCAGGGCGCGGCTACACCTTC	CASSSSGRGYTF
TRBV28	-	TRBJ2-5	TRBD2	TGTGCCAGCAGTTTGGGGGGGGGTAAAGAGACCCAGTACTTC	CASSLGGGKETQYF
TRBV7-2	-	TRBJ2-5	-	TGTGCCAGCAGCTTAGTTGGGGCGGAGACCCAGTACTTC	CASSLVGAETQYF
TRBV21-1	-	TRBJ1-1	-	TGTGCCAGCAGCAAAGCCCGCGGGTCTCGGGATGAAGCTTTCTTT	CASSKARGSRDEAFF
TRBV11-2	once	TRBJ2-1	TRBD1	TGTGCCAGCAGCACCCCCCGGGACAGACCGTACAATGAGCAGTTCTTC	CASSTPRDRPYNEQFF
TRBV6-1	-	TRBJ2-6	-	TGTGCCAGCAGTGAGAGTGGGGGCCCTGGGGCCAACGTCCTGACTTTC	CASSESGGPGANVLTF
TRBV28	-	TRBJ2-1	-	TGTGCCAGCAGTTCCTTAGGAGGAGGGGCCGGCTCCGATGAGCAGTTCTTC	CASSSLGGGAGSDEQFF
TRBV6-5	-	TRBJ1-2	-	TGTGCCAGCAATCCCTCTCGAGGCGTTCGTGGCTACACCTTC	CASNPSRGVRGYTF
TRBV18	-	TRBJ2-1	TRBD1	TGTGCCAGCTCACCACGAACAGGGGGCCAGAGGGGCTACAATGAGCAGTTCTTC	CASSPRTGGQRGYNEQFF
TRBV6-6	-	TRBJ1-1	-	TGTGCCAGCAGTTACCCGCCAGGACAGAAAGATGAAGCTTTCTTT	CASSYPPGQKDEAFF
TRBV28	-	TRBJ2-5	-	TGTGCCAGCAGCACCACTCAAGAGACCCAGTACTTC	CASSTTQETQYF
TRBV7-3	-	TRBJ2-1	TRBD2	TGTGCCAGCAGCTTAGGGGGGGTCTATACCTACAATGAGCAGTTCTTC	CASSLGGVYTYNEQFF
TRBV10-3	-	TRBJ2-1	TRBD2	TGTGCCATCAGTGACACTAGCGGGAGGTCCGGGACGGGGGAGCAGTTCTTC	CAISDTSGRSGTGEQFF